This T cell receptor (beta chain) was recorded in a study of OX40 agonist ivuxolimab in advanced cancers. Background on the study: It was ivuxolimab, an agonistic anti-OX40 (CD134) antibody, that patients were treated with. Treatment received earlier with anti-PD-1, anti-PD-L1 or anti-CTLA-4 agents was allowed, and over 30% had some.

Worth noting for this clone: Its antigen remains unidentified.

Findings and caveats of the study: Both CD4+ and CD8+ T cell populations in blood had undergone clonal expansion by week 6 at 0.1 to 3.0 mg/kg. Normalized expansion of T-cell clones was also low for some nonresponders.

The data were produced by immunoSEQ multiplex PCR, yet TCRdb's version contains in-frame clones alone and is incomplete. The sample lists roughly 67,000 clones; about nine tenths were seen once. The clonotype originates from an adult with an advanced solid tumor such as melanoma, head and neck, liver or kidney cancer. The sequenced sample was CD4+ or CD8+ T cells sorted from blood, obtained in a trial of the OX40 agonist ivuxolimab.

The CDR3 nucleotides are TGTGCCAGTACCTCTTCTTTAGCGGGAACTGAGCAGTTCTTC. Its protein product is CASTSSLAGTEQFF. This chain uses TRBV19 with TRBJ2-1; 8 bases map to TRBD2. V shed 7 bases and J 9 bases; nucleotides not matched to a gene: 11. Germline CDR1 and CDR2: LNHDA and SQIVND (reference sequence). The CDR3 length is 14 residues.